This T cell receptor beta chain is drawn from a study of control samples from healthy donors and cancer patients. Per germline, CDR1 LGHDT and CDR2 YNNKEL (reference sequence). Trimming removed 1 base from V and 1 base from J; junction bases left unmatched: 4. CDR3 length equals 17 residues. The sample holds a few counts of this clone. The data were produced by immunoSEQ multiplex PCR, yet TCRdb's version contains in-frame clones alone and is incomplete. This sample carries under 80,000 clones, roughly 93% of them seen once, and the ten largest clones take about 1.3%. The chain joins TRBV3-1 (or the pseudogene TRBV3-2) to TRBJ2-3; 11 nucleotides agree with TRBD2. The sequence was obtained from a woman aged 35 to 49 with lung cancer. Input material: PBMCs. In DNA form, the CDR3 reads TGTGCCAGCAGCCAAGCCCTTAGCGGGGGGGGCACAGATACGCAGTATTTT. As protein: CASSQALSGGGTDTQYF.